This T cell receptor beta chain was recorded in a study of shared clonotypes between healthy human individuals. Study-wide background: Donor ages ranged 18 to 49 years: two women, a few men.

In regard to this clone: The antigen remains undetermined.

V trimming: 5 bases; J trimming: 2 bases; junction bases outside the gene matches: 15. This CDR3 is 20 amino acids long. Germline V gives CDR1 MNHEY, CDR2 SMNVEV (reference sequence). Each PCR replicate from the sorted subsets contained around 0.2 ug DNA, which is 30,000 or so T cell genomes. As handled by the study authors: Without quality scores, immunoSEQ junctional reads could not be filtered like full-length reads. TCRdb keeps only in-frame clones here, not all; method: immunoSEQ multiplex PCR. V, J and clone size are taken as reported in that table, and D and trimming were inferred from the DNA itself. The sample lists around 2,000,000 clones, 90% to 95% occurring once. Points from the study as a whole: Relative to their counterparts shared across all four donors, non-shared clonotypes exhibited diminished generation probabilities.

The chain couples TRBV27 to TRBJ2-6; 10 bases are shared with TRBD1. The material sequenced was naive CD4+ T cells sorted from blood. Regarding subset: CD45RA+ positively selected. The clonotype comes from a man in his late teens or twenties in good health. The CDR3 region has the DNA TGTGCCAGCAGTCCACCGGGACAGGGGAGGAAAGGAGCTGGGGCCAACGTCCTGACTTTC. Its protein product is CASSPPGQGRKGAGANVLTF.